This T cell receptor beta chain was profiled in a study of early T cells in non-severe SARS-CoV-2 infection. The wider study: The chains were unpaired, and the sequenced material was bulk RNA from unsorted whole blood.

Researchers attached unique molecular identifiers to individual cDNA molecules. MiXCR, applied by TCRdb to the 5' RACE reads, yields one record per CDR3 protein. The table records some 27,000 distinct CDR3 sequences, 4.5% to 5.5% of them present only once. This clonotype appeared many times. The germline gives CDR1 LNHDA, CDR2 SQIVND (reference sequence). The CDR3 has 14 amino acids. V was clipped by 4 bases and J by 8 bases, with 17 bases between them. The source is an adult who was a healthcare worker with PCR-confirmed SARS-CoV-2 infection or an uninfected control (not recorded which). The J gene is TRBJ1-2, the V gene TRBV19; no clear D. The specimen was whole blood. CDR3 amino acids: CASSTRTAVDGYTF. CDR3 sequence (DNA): TGTGCCAGTAGTACCCGGACCGCGGTAGACGGCTACACCTTC. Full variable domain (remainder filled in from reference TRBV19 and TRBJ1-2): DGGITQSPKYLFRKEGQNVTLSCEQNLNHDAMYWYRQDPGQGLRLIYYSQIVNDFQKGDIAEGYSVSREKKESFPLTVTSAQKNPTAFYLCASSTRTAVDGYTFGSGTRLTVV.